The 30 T cell receptor beta chains listed next were all sequenced from one sample in a study of cytomegalovirus exposure and HLA in healthy donors. 13 Jbeta primers and 60 Vbeta primers were used for the PCR. Measured with immunoSEQ multiplex PCR; TCRdb has only the in-frame clones, and not every one. The data contain over 150,000 clones, 82% of them singletons. Source material: PBMCs. The receptors shown here come from a woman in her fifties or sixties in good health and CMV-seropositive.

The gene calls are TRBV30 and TRBJ2-2; no definite D call. From germline, CDR1 is GTSNPN and CDR2 SVGIG (reference sequence). The CDR3 extends over 14 amino acids. The V end lost 1 base, the J end lost 4 bases, and 10 bases lay between the germline ends. The CDR3 region is CAWSGATRTGELFF. DNA of the CDR3: TGTGCCTGGAGTGGCGCGACTCGCACCGGGGAGCTGTTTTTT.

The V gene is TRBV5-1, the J gene TRBJ2-7; tentative D call: TRBD1 (6 bases). Germline loops: CDR1 SGHRS, CDR2 YFSETQ. Deletions cut 0 bases from V and 0 bases from J, with 7 bases between. The CDR3 is 14 residues long. The CDR3 is CASSLAGHSYEQYF. The CDR3 region has the DNA TGCGCCAGCAGCTTGGCGGGACACTCCTACGAGCAGTACTTC.

V and J are TRBV28 and TRBJ2-3, with D unclear. Looked up from germline, CDR1 is MDHEN and CDR2 is SYDVKM. Deletions cut 4 bases from V and 4 bases from J, with 6 bases between. The CDR3 sequence is 12 residues long. In DNA form, the CDR3 reads TGTGCCAGCAGTTCCTTCCCAGATACGCAGTATTTT. Its protein is CASSSFPDTQYF. Supplemented by reference TRBV28 and TRBJ2-3, the full variable domain reads DVKVTQSSRYLVKRTGEKVFLECVQDMDHENMFWYRQDPGLGLRLIYFSYDVKMKEKGDIPEGYSVSREKKERFSLILESASTNQTSMYLCASSSFPDTQYFGPGTRLTVL.

This rearrangement joins TRBV7-9 to TRBJ1-5; 7 nucleotides align to TRBD1. V lost 5 bases and J lost 6; bases outside the gene matches: 7. Looked up from germline, CDR1 is SEHNR and CDR2 is FQNEAQ (reference sequence). The CDR3 loop spans 14 amino acids. CDR3 residues: CASSTDRASQPQHF. The CDR3 region has the DNA TGTGCCAGCAGCACCGACAGGGCTAGTCAGCCCCAGCATTTT.

V and J are TRBV9 and TRBJ1-1, with D hard to call. This CDR3 has 14 amino acids. Germline CDR1 SGDLS, CDR2 YYNGEE. V was cut by 4 bases and J by 1 base, with 11 bases left in between. CDR3 region: CASSTGPANTEAFF. The CDR3 DNA follows: TGTGCCAGCAGCACCGGTCCCGCGAACACTGAAGCTTTCTTT.

This clone was seen a few times. Other DNA sequences from this sample encode an identical CDR3 as well. The V call is TRBV28, the J call TRBJ2-7; 11 bases map to TRBD1. Germline loops: CDR1 MDHEN, CDR2 SYDVKM. The CDR3 loop spans 15 amino acids. V shed 8 bases, J shed 2 bases, and the junction held 8 bases outside the gene matches. CDR3 region: CASAAGTGGPYEQYF. The CDR3 DNA sequence: TGTGCCAGCGCGGCCGGGACAGGGGGACCCTACGAGCAGTACTTC.

The genes are TRBV4-1 and TRBJ2-3, with 7 bases aligning to TRBD2. Trimming removed 0 bases from V and 8 bases from J; junction bases left unmatched: 11. Germline V gene sequence: CDR1 MGHRA, CDR2 YSYEKL. The CDR3 runs 16 residues. Here the CDR3 DNA reads TGCGCCAGCAGCCAAGACACAGCGGGGCTCGAGAGTACGCAGTATTTT. Translation gives CASSQDTAGLESTQYF.

This chain links TRBV6-6 with TRBJ1-1; no firm D call. Germline CDR1 reads MNHNY; CDR2 reads SVGAGI (reference sequence). V was clipped by 3 bases and J by 7 bases, with 12 bases between them. This CDR3 spans 13 amino acids. The DNA of the CDR3 is TGTGCCAGCAGTTATGGAGGGAGGAATGAAGCTTTCTTT. Amino acid sequence: CASSYGGRNEAFF.

The sample holds a few counts of this clone. The chain joins TRBV19 to TRBJ1-5; D unresolved. The CDR3 has 15 amino acids. Germline assignment: CDR1 LNHDA and CDR2 SQIVND (reference sequence). Trimming pared 5 bases from V and 6 bases from J, leaving 17 bases between. The CDR3 bases are TGTGCCAGTAGTTCTCTGGCCGCCATTGGTCAGCCCCAGCATTTT. It yields the protein CASSSLAAIGQPQHF. Based on the CDR3 plus reference TRBV19 and TRBJ1-5, the full variable domain is DGGITQSPKYLFRKEGQNVTLSCEQNLNHDAMYWYRQDPGQGLRLIYYSQIVNDFQKGDIAEGYSVSREKKESFPLTVTSAQKNPTAFYLCASSSLAAIGQPQHFGDGTRLSIL.

The V and J genes are TRBV9 and TRBJ2-7, with 7 bases aligning to TRBD1. Germline V CDR1 and CDR2: SGDLS, YYNGEE. The CDR3 consists of 14 residues. The V and J ends lost 3 bases and 0 bases, in that order; junction bases with no gene match: 3. The CDR3 spells CASSAGTDSYEQYF. In DNA, the CDR3 is TGTGCCAGCAGCGCCGGGACAGACTCCTACGAGCAGTACTTC.

This chain links TRBV2 with TRBJ2-1; 11 bases are shared with TRBD2. CDR1 is SNHLY, CDR2 FYNNEI, per germline. The junction had 7 bases not matched to a gene; V was cut back by 1 base and J by 5 bases. The CDR3 has 17 amino acids. DNA of the CDR3: TGTGCCAGCAGTGAAGGGGCTAGCGGGGGGTTCAACAATGAGCAGTTCTTC. This sequence encodes CASSEGASGGFNNEQFF.

The chain is built from TRBV6-5 and TRBJ2-2; 9 nucleotides agree with TRBD1. CDR1 and CDR2 (germline): MNHEY, SVGAGI. This CDR3 region has 15 residues. V trimming: 7 bases; J trimming: 1 base; junction bases outside the gene matches: 4. The CDR3 DNA reads TGTGCCAGCACCTGGGACAGGGTGAACACCGGGGAGCTGTTTTTT. The encoded protein is CASTWDRVNTGELFF.

This chain joins TRBV27 and TRBJ2-7; 8 bases match TRBD2. V shed 6 bases and J 4 bases; nucleotides not matched to a gene: 14. CDR1 and CDR2 (germline): MNHEY, SMNVEV (reference sequence). The CDR3 consists of 16 residues. The CDR3 loop is CASSGVGGRIFYEQYF. CDR3 DNA sequence: TGTGCCAGCAGCGGGGTGGGCGGGAGGATTTTTTACGAGCAGTACTTC.

The rearrangement links TRBV25-1 to TRBJ2-2; 12 bases agree with TRBD1. The CDR3 is made up of 16 amino acids. Germline V lookup: CDR1 MGHDK, CDR2 SYGVNS. With V trimmed by 6 bases and J by 4 bases, 6 bases remained unmatched. The CDR3 sequence: CASSFPGQGATGELFF. The CDR3 coding sequence is TGTGCCAGCAGCTTCCCGGGACAGGGGGCCACCGGGGAGCTGTTTTTT.

Here the CDR3 reads CASSLRGTQTGGAETQYF. Written as DNA, the CDR3 is TGTGCCAGCAGCTTAAGGGGCACCCAGACAGGGGGCGCGGAGACCCAGTACTTC. The genes are TRBV7-8 and TRBJ2-5; 10 nucleotides line up with TRBD1. CDR1 SGHVS and CDR2 FQNEAQ come from the germline V gene. The CDR3 contains 18 residues. J lost 5 bases, V lost 2 bases, and 14 bases had no gene match.

This chain links TRBV19 with TRBJ2-6; D unclear. The V end was cut by 4 bases, the J end by 4 bases, with 8 bases between. The CDR3 is 14 residues long. Germline CDR1 is LNHDA and CDR2 is SQIVND (reference sequence). CDR3 sequence reads: CASSRATGANVLTF. CDR3 sequence (DNA): TGTGCCAGTAGTAGGGCCACAGGGGCCAACGTCCTGACTTTC.

This clone was detected once. The chain has TRBV15 and TRBJ2-7; 9 bases are shared with TRBD1. Germline V gene lookup returns CDR1 LNHNV and CDR2 YYDKDF (reference sequence). This CDR3 has 16 residues. The V and J ends lost 0 bases and 1 base, in that order; junction bases with no gene match: 4. The CDR3: CATSRDLDRGSYEQYF. DNA of the CDR3: TGTGCCACCAGCAGAGATTTGGACAGGGGATCCTACGAGCAGTACTTC.

The CDR3 nucleotides read TGTGCCAGCAGGGTAGCGGGAGGGATCGGGTGGCAGTTCTTC. The encoded protein is CASRVAGGIGWQFF. This chain joins TRBV2 and TRBJ2-1, with TRBD2 identical over 11 bases. With V trimmed by 6 bases and J by 12 bases, 10 bases remained unmatched. The CDR3 runs 14 residues. Germline CDR1 SNHLY, CDR2 FYNNEI.

The chain combines TRBV5-1 with TRBJ2-7; 8 positions agree with TRBD2. CDR1 is SGHRS and CDR2 is YFSETQ in the germline V gene. The CDR3 covers 15 residues. V lost 4 bases to trimming and J lost 0 bases; unmatched junction nucleotides: 6. CDR3 protein: CASSQIAGSSYEQYF. In nucleotides, the CDR3 is TGCGCCAGCAGCCAAATAGCGGGGAGCTCCTACGAGCAGTACTTC.

The chain recombines TRBV28 with TRBJ1-5; D gene unclear. In germline, CDR1 is MDHEN, CDR2 SYDVKM. With 4 bases removed from V and 7 bases from J, the gap between germline ends came to 11 bases. The CDR3 has 13 residues. CDR3 DNA: TGTGCCAGCAGTTGGAGGGCCGTACAGCCCCAGCATTTT. It codes for CASSWRAVQPQHF.

This clone was counted only a few times. The chain combines TRBV5-4 with TRBJ2-1; 8 bases are a match to TRBD2. The CDR3 totals 16 residues. The V gene's germline CDR1 is SGHNT and CDR2 YYREEE (reference sequence). Germline trimming cut 4 bases from V and 2 bases from J; bases unmatched to any gene: 8. Written as DNA, the CDR3 is TGTGCCAGCAGCCTAGGACTAGCTAGGACCTACAATGAGCAGTTCTTC. It codes for CASSLGLARTYNEQFF.

The chain links TRBV2 to TRBJ2-1; D gene unclear. Trimming stripped 4 bases from V and 7 bases from J, with 8 bases between. Per germline, CDR1 SNHLY and CDR2 FYNNEI. This CDR3 spans 12 amino acids. In DNA, the CDR3 is TGTGCCAGCAGTGGGTTCGGGAATGAGCAGTTCTTC. This translates into CASSGFGNEQFF.

This rearrangement joins TRBV19 to TRBJ2-1, with 15 bases fitting TRBD2. The germline V gene encodes CDR1 LNHDA and CDR2 SQIVND (reference sequence). The CDR3 totals 17 residues. Trimming at V came to 5 bases and at J to 9 bases, leaving 11 bases not matched to a gene. The CDR3 sequence is CASSGGGLAGGGGEQFF. The CDR3 DNA reads as TGTGCCAGTAGTGGTGGGGGACTAGCGGGAGGCGGCGGTGAGCAGTTCTTC.

The chain links TRBV5-6 to TRBJ2-5; D is possibly TRBD1 (6 bases). Trimming removed 2 bases at V and 7 bases at J, with 21 bases between. This CDR3 region has 16 residues. In germline, CDR1 is SGHDT, CDR2 YYEEEE. CDR3 nucleotides: TGTGCCAGCAGCTTCCTGACGCAACAGGGCACAGGGACCCAGTACTTC. It encodes CASSFLTQQGTGTQYF.

This chain uses TRBV29-1 with TRBJ2-7; 10 positions match TRBD1. Germline-derived CDR1 and CDR2 are SQVTM and ANQGSEA. This CDR3 contains 16 residues. Germline trimming cut 2 bases from V and 2 bases from J; bases unmatched to any gene: 9. This CDR3 reads CSVETWDRGNPYEQYF. The CDR3 coding sequence is TGCAGCGTTGAAACTTGGGACAGGGGCAATCCCTACGAGCAGTACTTC.

The chain couples TRBV11-3 to TRBJ2-1; D is possibly TRBD2 (6 bases). The CDR3 length is 15 residues. The V end lost 4 bases, the J end lost 9 bases, and 19 bases lay between the germline ends. Germline CDR1 SGHNT, CDR2 YENEEA. The CDR3 DNA reads TGTGCCAGCAGCTCCCACAGTGGGAGGCGGAGTGAGCAGTTCTTC. The encoded protein is CASSSHSGRRSEQFF.

The genes are TRBV9 and TRBJ2-2, with 7 bases lining up with TRBD2. V dropped 3 bases and J dropped 7; count of bases not matched to a gene: 12. CDR1 is SGDLS and CDR2 is YYNGEE in the germline V gene. The CDR3 has 16 residues. CDR3 sequence reads: CASSGDFGLVGGELFF. CDR3 in DNA: TGTGCCAGCAGCGGGGACTTCGGACTAGTTGGCGGGGAGCTGTTTTTT.

The chain has TRBV29-1 and TRBJ2-1, with 13 bases fitting TRBD2. J gave up 10 bases and V 1 base, and 1 base lay outside the gene matches. The CDR3 is 13 amino acids. Germline V CDR1 and CDR2: SQVTM, ANQGSEA. CDR3 DNA: TGCAGCGTTGAAGTGGGACTAGCGGGGGAGCAGTTCTTC. Protein: CSVEVGLAGEQFF.

The chain recombines TRBV28 with TRBJ2-2; 9 nucleotides agree with TRBD1. The V segment lost 6 bases and the J segment 4 bases; nucleotides outside the gene matches: 6. CDR1 is MDHEN, CDR2 SYDVKM, per germline. This CDR3 region has 15 residues. The CDR3 bases are TGTGCCAGCAGAGGACAGGGGACAGCCACCGGGGAGCTGTTTTTT. Translation gives CASRGQGTATGELFF.

The rearrangement links TRBV5-6 to TRBJ2-1; no definite D call. The V end was cut by 1 base, the J end by 5 bases, with 16 bases between. CDR1 and CDR2 (germline): SGHDT, YYEEEE. The CDR3 extends over 16 amino acids. This CDR3 is CASSLKVRLIDNEQFF. In DNA, the CDR3 is TGTGCCAGCAGCTTGAAGGTGCGACTTATAGACAATGAGCAGTTCTTC.